Presented here are 28 T cell receptor beta chains from one specimen sequenced in a study of T cell responses to AZD1222 COVID-19 vaccine. Clones were read by immunoSEQ multiplex PCR, and TCRdb kept only the in-frame ones, dropping some. The repertoire has more than 85,000 clones, around nine tenths of them found once; the top ten carry roughly 3%. The input for sequencing was peripheral blood, taken on day 0 of AZD1222 vaccination. These receptors were taken from an adult in good health.

V is TRBV5-8 and J is TRBJ1-2; 12 positions match TRBD1. In germline, CDR1 is SGHTS, CDR2 YDEGEE. This CDR3 contains 15 residues. V lost 8 bases, J lost 2 bases, and 7 bases stayed unmatched. The CDR3 DNA follows: TGTGCCAGTACGAGGGACAGGGGGCAAAACTATGGCTACACCTTC. Translation gives CASTRDRGQNYGYTF.

The chain carries TRBV11-2 and TRBJ1-6; perhaps TRBD1 as D (6 bases). V was shortened by 5 bases and J by 8 bases, with 10 bases between the two germline ends. Germline CDR1 and CDR2: SGHAT and FQNNGV. The CDR3 has 13 residues. The CDR3 sequence is CASSARQDSPLHF. As DNA, the CDR3 is TGTGCCAGCAGCGCCCGACAGGATTCACCCCTCCACTTT.

The chain uses TRBV7-9 and TRBJ1-5; D is unresolved. Trimming removed 1 base at V and 0 bases at J, with 7 bases between. Germline loops: CDR1 SEHNR, CDR2 FQNEAQ (reference sequence). The CDR3 runs to 15 residues. The DNA for the CDR3 is TGTGCCAGCAGCTTAGACGGTTTTAGCAATCAGCCCCAGCATTTT. Its translation: CASSLDGFSNQPQHF.

The chain links TRBV9 to TRBJ1-3, with no clear D. The length of the CDR3 is 14 residues. The V end was cut by 7 bases, the J end by 2 bases, with 13 bases between. CDR1 SGDLS and CDR2 YYNGEE come from the germline V gene. Here the CDR3 reads CASSGSRPGNTIYF. DNA of the CDR3: TGTGCCAGCTCTGGGTCGCGGCCTGGAAACACCATATATTTT.

V is TRBV9 and J is TRBJ1-3; no firm D call. The V gene's germline CDR1 is SGDLS and CDR2 YYNGEE. Deletions cut 4 bases from V and 0 bases from J, with 17 bases between. This CDR3 contains 17 residues. The CDR3: CASSPRPNALSGNTIYF. The CDR3 bases are TGTGCCAGCAGCCCCCGCCCAAACGCCCTCTCTGGAAACACCATATATTTT.

This chain uses TRBV6-5 with TRBJ2-7; D unclear. Germline values: CDR1 MNHEY, CDR2 SVGAGI. The CDR3 runs 15 residues. Trimming took off 10 bases at V and 2 bases at J, with 21 bases between the two ends. The CDR3, as DNA: TGTGCCACCAGACTCGTTCCAGGTGGGGCCTACGAGCAGTACTTC. It yields the protein CATRLVPGGAYEQYF.

This clone was observed a handful of times. V gene TRBV6-6 combines with J gene TRBJ1-2; D is possibly TRBD1 (6 bases). The germline V and J ends were trimmed by 2 bases and 8 bases, with 15 bases remaining between them. The CDR3 contains 14 residues. The germline V gene encodes CDR1 MNHNY and CDR2 SVGAGI (reference sequence). CDR3 in amino acids: CASSYPRGLGGYTF. The DNA of the CDR3 is TGTGCCAGCAGTTACCCCCGGGGGCTGGGGGGCTACACCTTC.

The chain has TRBV18 and TRBJ1-5, with D maybe TRBD1 (6 bases). Per germline, CDR1 KGHSH and CDR2 LQKENI. V lost 6 bases to trimming and J lost 1 base, with 7 bases between them. The CDR3 totals 13 residues. The CDR3 nucleotides are TGTGCCAGCTCCCAGGGGAGCAATCAGCCCCAGCATTTT. This sequence encodes CASSQGSNQPQHF.

This clone was counted only a few times. This sequence joins TRBV11-3 and TRBJ2-7; 9 bases align to TRBD1. Looked up from germline, CDR1 is SGHNT and CDR2 is YENEEA. J lost 6 bases, V lost 2 bases, and 5 bases had no gene match. CDR3 length: 14 amino acids. Written as DNA, the CDR3 is TGTGCCAGCAGCTTACGGACAGGGGTCGGCGAGCAGTACTTC. Translation gives CASSLRTGVGEQYF.

The rearrangement links TRBV4-3 to TRBJ1-1, with 8 nucleotides matching TRBD1. Germline V gene lookup returns CDR1 LGHNA and CDR2 YSLEER. With V trimmed by 1 base and J by 7 bases, 5 bases remained unmatched. This CDR3 contains 14 residues. CDR3 in DNA: TGCGCCAGCAGCCAAGGCCAGGGGGCGGTTGAAGCTTTCTTT. It specifies CASSQGQGAVEAFF.

This clone was found a few times. The CDR3 DNA sequence: TGTGCCAGCAGTTCCCCAGGGGGCGTTCACTATGGCTACACCTTC. Its translation: CASSSPGGVHYGYTF. V is TRBV6-5 and J is TRBJ1-2; 8 bases are a match to TRBD1. The J segment lost 3 bases and the V segment lost 4 bases, leaving 7 bases of the junction unmatched. Germline CDR1 MNHEY, CDR2 SVGAGI. CDR3 size: 15 residues.

The chain links TRBV4-2 to TRBJ1-1; TRBD1 is a possible D gene (5 bases). This CDR3 is built from 14 residues. Germline V gives CDR1 LGHNA, CDR2 YNFKEQ. Trimming took 1 base from V and 4 from J, leaving 10 bases between them. This CDR3 is CASSQVGGSTEAFF. CDR3 DNA sequence: TGTGCCAGCAGCCAAGTTGGGGGGAGCACTGAAGCTTTCTTT.

The chain joins TRBV6-2 or TRBV6-3 to TRBJ2-5; 9 nucleotides match TRBD1. The CDR3 consists of 16 residues. With 6 bases clipped from V and 0 bases from J, the junction kept 8 bases outside the gene matches. In germline, CDR1 is MNHEY, CDR2 SVGEGT. The CDR3 bases are TGTGCCAGCAGCACCCGGACAGGGGTGTACCAAGAGACCCAGTACTTC. The encoded protein is CASSTRTGVYQETQYF.

The CDR3 is CASSLGGTDYSPLHF. The CDR3, as DNA: TGTGCCAGCAGCTTAGGAGGGACGGACTATTCACCCCTCCACTTT. The chain is built from TRBV7-2 and TRBJ1-6; a weak D match, TRBD1 (5 bases). CDR1 SGHTA and CDR2 FQGNSA come from the germline V gene. CDR3 length equals 15 residues. Trimming left V 1 base short and J 8 bases short, with 12 bases between.

V is TRBV7-9 and J is TRBJ1-1; a possible D gene is TRBD1 (5 bases). Trimming stripped 1 base from V and 3 bases from J, with 6 bases between. The length of the CDR3 is 13 residues. Germline V lookup: CDR1 SEHNR, CDR2 FQNEAQ (reference sequence). In nucleotides, the CDR3 is TGTGCCAGCAGCTTAGGGGGGGACACTGAAGCTTTCTTT. This encodes CASSLGGDTEAFF.

J is TRBJ1-1 and V is TRBV27; a possible D gene is TRBD1 (5 bases). Trimming cost V 1 base and J 7 bases, with 7 bases left between them. Germline assignment: CDR1 MNHEY and CDR2 SMNVEV (reference sequence). The CDR3 sequence is 12 residues long. CDR3 sequence: CASSLWGGEAFF. The CDR3 DNA reads as TGTGCCAGCAGTTTATGGGGCGGTGAAGCTTTCTTT.

V usage is TRBV7-9 and J usage is TRBJ1-3, with 9 nucleotides matching TRBD1. The CDR3 length is 19 residues. CDR1 and CDR2 from the germline V gene are SEHNR and FQNEAQ (reference sequence). Unmatched junction bases numbered 10, after V lost 0 bases and J lost 1 base. This CDR3 reads CASSLARGQGRSSGNTIYF. CDR3 in DNA: TGTGCCAGCAGCTTAGCGAGAGGACAGGGGCGATCATCTGGAAACACCATATATTTT.

The V call is TRBV4-2, the J call TRBJ2-6, with D uncertain. Germline V gene sequence: CDR1 LGHNA, CDR2 YNFKEQ. V was trimmed by 0 bases and J by 0 bases, leaving 15 bases between them. The CDR3 consists of 19 residues. CDR3 in amino acids: CASSQDLASLHSGANVLTF. The CDR3 DNA reads TGTGCCAGCAGCCAAGATTTGGCCAGCCTTCACTCTGGGGCCAACGTCCTGACTTTC.

The chain employs TRBV6-2 or TRBV6-3 and TRBJ1-1; the D is unclear. With 2 bases removed from V and 11 bases from J, the gap between germline ends came to 9 bases. Germline assignment: CDR1 MNHEY and CDR2 SVGEGT. The CDR3 contains 11 residues. CDR3 loop: CASSYHLDAFF. The CDR3 DNA is TGTGCCAGCAGTTACCACCTGGATGCTTTCTTT.

The V and J genes are TRBV7-9 and TRBJ1-3; D is ambiguous. V was shortened by 5 bases and J by 8 bases, with 16 bases between the two germline ends. Germline lookup yields CDR1 SEHNR and CDR2 FQNEAQ (reference sequence). CDR3 size: 14 residues. CDR3 sequence: CASSPQVSVDTIYF. Written as DNA, the CDR3 is TGTGCCAGCAGCCCGCAGGTTTCGGTTGACACCATATATTTT.

Written as DNA, the CDR3 is TGTGCCAGCAGCCCCACAGACCTCTCCTACAATGAGCAGTTCTTC. As protein: CASSPTDLSYNEQFF. This rearrangement joins TRBV7-2 to TRBJ2-1; D remains unclear. Germline V gives CDR1 SGHTA, CDR2 FQGNSA. The V gene lost 5 bases and the J gene lost 0 bases, with 11 bases spanning the gap. The CDR3 totals 15 residues.

This chain joins TRBV6-2 or TRBV6-3 and TRBJ2-7, with 8 positions matching TRBD2. V trimming: 4 bases; J trimming: 5 bases; junction bases outside the gene matches: 10. The CDR3 sequence is 15 residues long. Germline values: CDR1 MNHEY, CDR2 SVGEGT. The CDR3: CASSSLGGGKNEQYF. The DNA of the CDR3 is TGTGCCAGCAGTTCCCTTGGCGGGGGGAAGAACGAGCAGTACTTC.

This clone came up a few times. V and J are TRBV7-6 and TRBJ1-3, with a weak D call TRBD1 (5 bases). The V end lost 6 bases, the J end lost 2 bases, and 14 bases lay between the germline ends. The V gene's germline CDR1 is SGHVS and CDR2 FNYEAQ. The CDR3 runs 15 residues. The CDR3 DNA is TGTGCCAGCAGGCAAGGGGCGACGGCTGGAAACACCATATATTTT. This translates into CASRQGATAGNTIYF.

The chain is built from TRBV18 and TRBJ2-5; D not certain. Trimming took 3 bases from V and 5 from J, leaving 10 bases between them. CDR1 and CDR2 from the germline V gene are KGHSH and LQKENI. This CDR3 has 13 amino acids. The CDR3 region is CASSPSPVETQYF. The CDR3 region has the DNA TGTGCCAGCTCACCGAGTCCTGTGGAGACCCAGTACTTC.

This clone is a singleton in its sample. The chain has TRBV5-4 and TRBJ1-3; D gene uncertain. This CDR3 is 13 amino acids long. In germline, CDR1 is SGHNT, CDR2 YYREEE (reference sequence). The V end was cut by 1 base, the J end by 7 bases, with 9 bases between. This CDR3 is CASSLNTGNTIYF. As DNA, the CDR3 is TGTGCCAGCAGCTTGAACACGGGGAACACCATATATTTT.

The CDR3 protein is CASSLDTSATGEAFF. The DNA for the CDR3 is TGCGCCAGCAGCCTAGACACCTCCGCCACGGGTGAAGCTTTCTTT. V gene TRBV4-1 combines with J gene TRBJ1-1; no clear D gene. Germline CDR1 is MGHRA and CDR2 is YSYEKL. Trimming pared 4 bases from V and 7 bases from J, leaving 19 bases between. The CDR3 runs to 15 residues.

The chain joins TRBV30 to TRBJ1-4; D possibly corresponds to TRBD1 (5 bases). Germline CDR1 is GTSNPN and CDR2 is SVGIG (reference sequence). Trimming cost V 3 bases and J 4 bases, with 9 bases left between them. The CDR3 loop spans 13 amino acids. In nucleotides, the CDR3 is TGTGCCTGGAGCGAGGGGAGTAATGAAAAACTGTTTTTT. Residues: CAWSEGSNEKLFF.

With respect to this clone: The junction differs from germline at one of its ends, possibly a read error. The chain recombines TRBV11-2 with TRBJ1-4; D is uncertain. Germline-derived CDR1 and CDR2 are SGHAT and FQNNGV. The CDR3 totals 13 residues. The CDR3 DNA follows: TGTGCCAGCAGCTTAGGGAGGAGCGCGCGGCGGGTTTTT. It yields the protein CASSLGRSARRVF.